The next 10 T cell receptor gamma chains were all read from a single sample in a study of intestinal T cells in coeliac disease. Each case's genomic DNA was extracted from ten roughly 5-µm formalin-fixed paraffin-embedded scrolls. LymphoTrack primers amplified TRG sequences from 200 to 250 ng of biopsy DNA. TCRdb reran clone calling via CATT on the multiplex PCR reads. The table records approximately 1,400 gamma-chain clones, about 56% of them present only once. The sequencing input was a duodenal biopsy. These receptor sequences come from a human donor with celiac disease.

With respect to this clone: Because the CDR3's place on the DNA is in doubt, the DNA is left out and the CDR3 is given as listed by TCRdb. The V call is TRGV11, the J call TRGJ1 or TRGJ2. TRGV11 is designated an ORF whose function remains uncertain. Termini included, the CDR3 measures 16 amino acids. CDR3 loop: CTTVPAGLNNGHKKLF.

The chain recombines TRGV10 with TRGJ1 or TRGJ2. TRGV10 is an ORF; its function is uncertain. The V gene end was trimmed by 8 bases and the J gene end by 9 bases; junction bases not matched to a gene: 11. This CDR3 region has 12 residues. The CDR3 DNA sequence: TGTGCTGCGTGGCCGTCCGGGGTTAAGAAACTCTTT. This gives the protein CAAWPSGVKKLF.

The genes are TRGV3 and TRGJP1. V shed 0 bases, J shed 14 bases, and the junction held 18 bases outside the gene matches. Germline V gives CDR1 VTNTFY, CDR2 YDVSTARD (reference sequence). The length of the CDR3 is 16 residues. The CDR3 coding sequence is TGTGCCACCTGGGACAGGTATCACCACTTGGTTGGTTTCAAGATATTT. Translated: CATWDRYHHLVGFKIF.

This CDR3 is CATWDVPLYKKLF. As DNA, the CDR3 is TGTGCCACCTGGGATGTACCACTTTATAAGAAACTCTTT. The chain carries TRGV4 and TRGJ1 or TRGJ2. The germline V gene encodes CDR1 EGSTGY and CDR2 YDSYTSSV. The CDR3 covers 13 residues. V lost 2 bases, J lost 6 bases, and 7 bases stayed unmatched.

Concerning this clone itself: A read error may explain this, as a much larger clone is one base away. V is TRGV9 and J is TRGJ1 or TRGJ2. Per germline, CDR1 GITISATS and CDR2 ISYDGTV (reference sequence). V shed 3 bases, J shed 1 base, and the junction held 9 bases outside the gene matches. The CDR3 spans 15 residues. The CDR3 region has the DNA TGTGCCTTGTGGGAGCCGTTTTCAAATTATTATAAGAAACTCTTT. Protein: CALWEPFSNYYKKLF.

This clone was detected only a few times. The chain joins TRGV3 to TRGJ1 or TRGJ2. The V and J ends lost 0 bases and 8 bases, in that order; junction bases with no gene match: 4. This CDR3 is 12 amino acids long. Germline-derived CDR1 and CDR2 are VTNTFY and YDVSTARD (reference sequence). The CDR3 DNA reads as TGTGCCACCTGGGACAGGTCGGATAAGAAACTCTTT. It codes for CATWDRSDKKLF.

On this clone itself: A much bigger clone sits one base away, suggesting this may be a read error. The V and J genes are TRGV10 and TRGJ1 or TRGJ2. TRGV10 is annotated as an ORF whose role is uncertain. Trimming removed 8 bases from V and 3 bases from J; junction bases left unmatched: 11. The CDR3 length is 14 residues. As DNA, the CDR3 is TGTGCTGCGTGGGATCGCATTCGTTATTATAAGAAACTCTTT. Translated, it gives CAAWDRIRYYKKLF.

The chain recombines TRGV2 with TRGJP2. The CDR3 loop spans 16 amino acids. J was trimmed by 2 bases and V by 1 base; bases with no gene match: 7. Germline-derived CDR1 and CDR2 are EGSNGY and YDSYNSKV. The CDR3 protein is CATWDGTTSSDWIKTF. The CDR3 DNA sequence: TGTGCCACCTGGGACGGAACAACCAGTAGTGATTGGATCAAGACGTTT.

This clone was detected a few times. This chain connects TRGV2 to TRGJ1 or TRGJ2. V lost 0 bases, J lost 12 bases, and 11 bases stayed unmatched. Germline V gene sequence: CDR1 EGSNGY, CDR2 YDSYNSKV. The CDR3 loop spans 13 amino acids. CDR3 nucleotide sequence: TGTGCCACCTGGGACGGGCGTTCGAGAGGGAAACTCTTT. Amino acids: CATWDGRSRGKLF.

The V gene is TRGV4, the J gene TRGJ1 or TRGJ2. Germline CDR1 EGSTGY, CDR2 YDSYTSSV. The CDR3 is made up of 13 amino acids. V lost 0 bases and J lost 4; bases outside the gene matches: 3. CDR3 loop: CATWDGHYYKKLF. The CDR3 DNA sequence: TGTGCCACCTGGGATGGGCACTATTATAAGAAACTCTTT.